This T cell receptor (beta chain) came from a study of glioma-infiltrating T cells. Amplification of TCR alpha and beta CDR3 regions from RNA used iRepertoire nested multiplex PCR. Input was about 95-400 ng of tissue mRNA or PBMC total RNA. In TCRdb, the multiplex PCR reads were re-called with MiXCR into one record per CDR3 protein. The table records about 140,000 distinct CDR3 sequences, about two fifths of them present only once. Notes on this clonotype: The antigen is undetermined.

Study observations and caveats: Tissue-blood divergence was below expectation in non-neoplastic patients, above in gliomas.

The sample consisted of glioma tissue, nonneoplastic brain tissue, or PBMCs (not recorded which). The sequence came from a human donor with low-grade glioma or glioblastoma, undergoing nonglioma brain surgery, or in good health (not recorded which).

CDR3 nucleotide sequence: TGTGCCAGCAGCCCAATGACAGCGGGTGCTAATGAAAAACTGTTTTTT. The encoded protein is CASSPMTAGANEKLFF. V gene TRBV7-8 combines with J gene TRBJ1-4; TRBD1 might be the D (5 bases). Germline CDR1 and CDR2: SGHVS and FQNEAQ. V lost 5 bases and J 3 bases, leaving 16 bases between the germline ends. This CDR3 is 16 amino acids long. Supplemented by reference TRBV7-8 and TRBJ1-4, the full variable domain reads GAGVSQSPRYKVAKRGQDVALRCDPISGHVSLFWYQQALGQGPEFLTYFQNEAQLDKSGLPSDRFFAERPEGSVSTLKIQRTQQEDSAVYLCASSPMTAGANEKLFFGSGTQLSVL.